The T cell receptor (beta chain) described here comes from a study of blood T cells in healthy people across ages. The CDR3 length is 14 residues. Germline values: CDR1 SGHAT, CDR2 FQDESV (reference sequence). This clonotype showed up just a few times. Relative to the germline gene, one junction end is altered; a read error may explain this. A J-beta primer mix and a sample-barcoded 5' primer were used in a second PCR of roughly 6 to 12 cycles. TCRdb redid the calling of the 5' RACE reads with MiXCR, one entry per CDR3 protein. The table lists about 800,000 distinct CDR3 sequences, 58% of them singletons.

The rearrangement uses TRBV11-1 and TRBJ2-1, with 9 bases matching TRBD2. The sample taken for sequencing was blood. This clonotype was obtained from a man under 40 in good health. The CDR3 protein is CASRLAGEYNEQFF. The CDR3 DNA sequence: TGTGCCAGCAGGTTAGCGGGAGAATACAATGAGCAGTTCTTC.